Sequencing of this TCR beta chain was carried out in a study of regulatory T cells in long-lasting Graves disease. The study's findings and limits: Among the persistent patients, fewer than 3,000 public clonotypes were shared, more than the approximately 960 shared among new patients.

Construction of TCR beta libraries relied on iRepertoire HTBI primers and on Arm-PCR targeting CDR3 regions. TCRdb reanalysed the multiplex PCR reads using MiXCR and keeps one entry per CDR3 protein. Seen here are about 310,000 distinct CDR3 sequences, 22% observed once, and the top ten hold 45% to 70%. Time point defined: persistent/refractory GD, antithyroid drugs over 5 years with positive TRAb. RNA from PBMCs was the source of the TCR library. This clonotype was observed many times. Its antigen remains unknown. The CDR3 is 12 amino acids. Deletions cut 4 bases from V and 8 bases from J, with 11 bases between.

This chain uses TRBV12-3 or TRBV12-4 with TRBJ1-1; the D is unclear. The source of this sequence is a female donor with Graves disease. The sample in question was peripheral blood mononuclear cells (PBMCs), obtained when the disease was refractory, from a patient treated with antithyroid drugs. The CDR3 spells CASSSGRREAFF. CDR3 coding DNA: TGTGCCAGCAGTTCGGGTCGGCGAGAAGCTTTCTTT.